The clone carrying this T cell receptor (beta chain) was seen a handful of times. This record comes from a study of patients and donors after allogeneic stem cell transplantation. Germline V gives CDR1 SGHTA, CDR2 FQGNSA. Trimming removed 10 bases at V and 1 base at J, with 16 bases between. The CDR3 has 14 amino acids. MiXCR, run by TCRdb on the RT-PCR reads, gives a single entry per CDR3 protein. The table has tens of thousands of distinct CDR3 sequences, around 49% seen once. Specimen: blood, either unsorted or a sorted T cell fraction (not recorded which). The sequence was obtained from a human donor who was either an allogeneic HSCT recipient or a stem cell or donor lymphocyte infusion donor (not recorded which). It is not recorded whose cells these are; they may come from a transplant donor. The genes are TRBV7-2 and TRBJ1-1, with D perhaps matching TRBD1 (5 bases). CDR3 in DNA: TGTGCCACCACCTTCCTTGGGGGGAACACTGAAGCTTTCTTT. Translating it yields CATTFLGGNTEAFF.